The source of this T cell receptor beta chain is a study of T-cell memory formation after mild COVID-19 (dated by TCRdb to the early 2020s). With regard to the full study: TCR sequence clusters from the two donors were found to be largely donor specific. In a couple of donors, T-cell clones that expanded and contracted after mild COVID-19 were followed by sequencing TCRalpha and TCRbeta repertoires longitudinally. The cohort comprised two young, previously healthy adult volunteers, one female and one male.

PBMCs were isolated by Ficoll-Paque density gradient centrifugation. The data were produced on an Illumina NovaSeq 6000. cDNA libraries for TCRalpha and TCRbeta were prepared by 5'RACE using constant-segment primers, with sample barcodes and unique molecular identifiers added. Trizol reagent was used to extract RNA from every sample. The libraries were amplified in two PCR steps, and the second step added a second sample barcode and Illumina TruSeq adapters. Sequencing of the libraries was done on an Illumina NovaSeq, producing 2 x 150 bp paired-end reads. The study's own analysis went as follows. Reads were demultiplexed and collapsed into UMI-guided consensus sequences with migec v1.2.7. With mixcr v2.1.11, UMI consensuses were aligned to TRA and TRB V and J templates and assembled into clonotypes. A clonotype was counted as expanded or contracted only when both edgeR and NoisET called the clonotype significant, with the noise models trained on biological replicates. edgeR calls used a false discovery rate-adjusted p below 0.01 and a log2 fold-change threshold of 1. As an exploratory analysis of dynamics, max-normalized trajectories of the 1000 most abundant clonotypes were examined with PCA combined with hierarchical clustering. Separately sequenced CD4+ and CD8+ repertoires were used to assign the CD4 or CD8 phenotype of responding clones. TCRdb trimmed public reads at Q25 via fastp, called clones via MiXCR and kept in-frame beta chains. Identical CDR3 protein sequences are pooled into one entry, listed with their most common genes and DNA. These V and J calls originate from TCRdb's pipeline instead of the authors' own analysis. For this sample the table gives over 350,000 distinct CDR3 sequences, of which 15% to 20% were detected only once. Clones ranked in the top ten supply 20% to 25% of the sample.

From cysteine to phenylalanine, the CDR3 is 15 amino acids long. The kept DNA is CDR3 alone, 45 bases in frame from the first base. At the junction V is shortened by 5 bases and J by 9 bases; bases outside the gene matches: 10. Study-level results and caveats: Clones contracting from day 15 to 85 had balanced CD4/CD8 phenotypes, while a second wave expanding from day 15 to 37 was biased towards CD4+. SARS-CoV-2 specificity was not confirmed for the second-wave clones peaking on day 37. The study included only two mild cases, and larger cohorts that include severe cases with pre-infection samples were judged to be necessary. Contracting CD4+ clones were found mainly in CM and EM memory subsets, while CD8+ clones were enriched in EMRA. Some responding clones were detected in pre-infection memory, which suggested that pre-existing cross-reactive memory T cells had joined the SARS-CoV-2 response.

For this clonotype: There is no known antigen for this receptor. No base-level quality is on record; no much larger clone is a single base apart.

The sequenced sample consisted of PBMCs or a T cell subset sorted from them (not recorded which). This TCR derives from a man aged 18 to 35 who had mild COVID-19 (a few samples of this study predate the infection). The sample titles of this study are shuffled in the database, so cell type and time point are left out; the donor was told from shared clones. The chain employs TRBV12-3 or TRBV12-4 and TRBJ2-1; TRBD2 lines up with 10 middle nucleotides. This receptor has the CDR3 CASSKAGGNYLEQFF. The DNA is as follows: TGTGCCAGCAGTAAAGCGGGGGGGAATTATCTTGAGCAGTTCTTC.